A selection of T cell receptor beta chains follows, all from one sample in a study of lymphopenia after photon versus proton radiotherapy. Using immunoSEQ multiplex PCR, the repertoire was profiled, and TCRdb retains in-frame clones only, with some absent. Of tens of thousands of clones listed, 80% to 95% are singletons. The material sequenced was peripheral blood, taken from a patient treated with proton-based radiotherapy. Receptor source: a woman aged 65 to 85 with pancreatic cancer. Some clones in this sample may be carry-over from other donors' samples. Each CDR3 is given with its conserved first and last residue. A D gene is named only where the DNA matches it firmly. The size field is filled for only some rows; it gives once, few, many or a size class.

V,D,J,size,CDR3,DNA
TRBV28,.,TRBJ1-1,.,CASRFSSRGRHTEAFF,TGTGCCAGCAGATTCTCATCCCGGGGCAGGCACACTGAAGCTTTCTTT
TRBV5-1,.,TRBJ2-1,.,CASSLIQGFDVYNEQFF,TGCGCCAGCAGCTTGATCCAGGGGTTTGATGTGTACAATGAGCAGTTCTTC
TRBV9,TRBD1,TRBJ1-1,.,CASSNDRDRGDTEAFF,TGTGCCAGCAGCAACGACCGGGACAGGGGTGACACTGAAGCTTTCTTT
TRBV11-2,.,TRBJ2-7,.,CASRSLVGRGEQYF,TGTGCCAGCAGATCCTTGGTAGGGCGCGGAGAGCAGTACTTC
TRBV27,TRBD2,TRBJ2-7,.,CASSLGSSGSYEQYF,TGTGCCAGCAGTTTAGGGTCTAGCGGGAGTTACGAGCAGTACTTC
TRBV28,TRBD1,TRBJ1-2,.,CASSLFHPGQDYYGYTF,TGTGCCAGCAGTTTATTTCACCCGGGACAGGATTACTATGGCTACACCTTC
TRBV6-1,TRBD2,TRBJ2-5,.,CASSVVGLGRETQYF,TGTGCCAGCAGTGTTGTGGGACTAGGTCGAGAGACCCAGTACTTC
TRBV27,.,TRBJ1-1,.,CASSLYTGLGTEAFF,TGTGCCAGCAGTTTATATACAGGGCTCGGGACTGAAGCTTTCTTT
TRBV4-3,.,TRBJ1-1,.,CASSQEGPNTEAFF,TGCGCCAGCAGCCAGGAAGGGCCGAACACTGAAGCTTTCTTT
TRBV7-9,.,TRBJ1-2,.,CASRNREGFGYTF,TGTGCCAGCAGAAACAGGGAGGGTTTCGGCTACACCTTC
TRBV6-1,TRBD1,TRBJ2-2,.,CASSMGTGNTGELFF,TGTGCCAGCAGTATGGGGACAGGGAACACCGGGGAGCTGTTTTTT
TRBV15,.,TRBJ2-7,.,CATSRTYGEYEQYF,TGTGCCACCAGCAGGACTTACGGCGAATACGAGCAGTACTTC
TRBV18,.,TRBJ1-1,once,CASSPSSTAMNTEAFF,TGTGCCAGCTCACCTTCTTCGACAGCTATGAACACTGAAGCTTTCTTT
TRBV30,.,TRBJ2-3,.,CAWSRILGTDTQYF,TGTGCCTGGAGTAGGATACTTGGCACAGATACGCAGTATTTT
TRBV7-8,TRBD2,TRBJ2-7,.,CASVGAGVYEQYF,TGTGCCAGCGTAGGAGCGGGAGTTTACGAGCAGTACTTC
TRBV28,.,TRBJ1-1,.,CASNTILRGPAFF,TGTGCCAGCAATACTATTCTCAGGGGCCCAGCTTTCTTT
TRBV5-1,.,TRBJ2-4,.,CASSQGLQANIQYF,TGCGCCAGCAGCCAGGGACTCCAGGCCAACATTCAGTACTTC
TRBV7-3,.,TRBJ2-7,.,CASSLAGIHEQYF,TGTGCCAGCAGCTTAGCAGGGATCCACGAGCAGTACTTC
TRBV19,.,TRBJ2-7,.,CASSLREGTSYEQYF,TGTGCCAGTAGTTTGCGAGAGGGAACCTCCTACGAGCAGTACTTC
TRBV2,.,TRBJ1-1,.,CASSEGAGVNTEAFF,TGTGCCAGCAGTGAAGGGGCGGGGGTGAACACTGAAGCTTTCTTT
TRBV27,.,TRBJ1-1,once,CASSLEGWTEAFF,TGTGCCAGCAGTTTAGAGGGGTGGACTGAAGCTTTCTTT
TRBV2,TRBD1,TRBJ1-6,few,CASREQGNSPLHF,TGTGCCAGCAGGGAACAGGGGAATTCACCCCTCCACTTT